Included here is one T cell receptor (beta chain) sequence, with context. In the PCR, 60 Vbeta and 13 Jbeta primers were used. The protocol was immunoSEQ multiplex PCR, while the TCRdb copy is restricted to in-frame clones and leaves out a portion. The table includes about 120,000 clones, approximately 76% detected once. Germline values: CDR1 SGHNT, CDR2 YYREEE (reference sequence). V lost 2 bases to trimming and J lost 5 bases; unmatched junction nucleotides: 8. The CDR3 has 15 amino acids. This sample was taken from a study of cytomegalovirus exposure and HLA in healthy donors. This chain links TRBV5-4 with TRBJ1-2; TRBD1 agrees at 8 bases. The sequenced material came from PBMCs. The sequence was collected from a man aged 55 to 70 in good health and CMV-seropositive. In DNA, the CDR3 is TGTGCCAGCAGCTTATTACAGGGGGGAGGGTATGGCTACACCTTC. It encodes CASSLLQGGGYGYTF. The variable domain in full, completed from reference TRBV5-4 and TRBJ1-2, reads ETGVTQSPTHLIKTRGQQVTLRCSSQSGHNTVSWYQQALGQGPQFIFQYYREEENGRGNFPPRFSGLQFPNYSSELNVNALELDDSALYLCASSLLQGGGYGYTFGSGTRLTVV.